Listed below are T cell receptor beta chains from one sample, sequenced in a study of OX40 agonist ivuxolimab in advanced cancers. Generated by immunoSEQ multiplex PCR, the TCRdb table keeps only in-frame clones and is missing some. The table lists approximately 80,000 clones, around 94% of them singletons, with around a tenth in the top ten. Sequenced material: CD4+ or CD8+ T cells sorted from blood, taken in a trial of the OX40 agonist ivuxolimab. Receptors were obtained from an adult with an advanced solid tumor such as melanoma, head and neck, liver or kidney cancer. Both conserved end residues are part of each CDR3. The D gene is left open where the match is weak. Clone size is given for some rows only: seen once, a few or many times, or a class if the clone is expanded.

v_gene: TRBV7-6; j_gene: TRBJ1-3; d_gene: .; abundance: once; CDR3nt: TGTGCCAGCAGCTTGGGGCAGAGCTCTGGAAACACCATATATTTT; CDR3aa: CASSLGQSSGNTIYF
v_gene: TRBV7-9; j_gene: TRBJ1-2; d_gene: TRBD1; abundance: .; CDR3nt: TGTGCCAGCAGCCACAGGGGGCCAGCTAACTATGGCTACACCTTC; CDR3aa: CASSHRGPANYGYTF
v_gene: TRBV7-9; j_gene: TRBJ1-5; d_gene: .; abundance: .; CDR3nt: TGTGCCAGCAGTACTGGTATGGGAGGAGATCAGCCCCAGCATTTT; CDR3aa: CASSTGMGGDQPQHF
v_gene: TRBV4-1; j_gene: TRBJ2-1; d_gene: TRBD2; abundance: .; CDR3nt: TGCGCCAGCAGCCAGAATAGCGGGAGGGCCCCCGGGGAGTTCTTC; CDR3aa: CASSQNSGRAPGEFF
v_gene: TRBV2; j_gene: TRBJ1-4; d_gene: TRBD1; abundance: .; CDR3nt: TGTGCCAGCAGTGTTCCCTTAAACAGGGGGGCAACTAATGAAAAACTGTTTTTT; CDR3aa: CASSVPLNRGATNEKLFF
v_gene: TRBV12-2; j_gene: TRBJ1-2; d_gene: .; abundance: .; CDR3nt: TGTGCAAGTCGCTTAAACAAGCCGGACTGCGGCTACACCTTC; CDR3aa: CASRLNKPDCGYTF
v_gene: TRBV27; j_gene: TRBJ1-5; d_gene: TRBD1; abundance: .; CDR3nt: TGTGCCAGCAGTTTAAGTCCAGGGGGCAAACAGCCCCAGCATTTT; CDR3aa: CASSLSPGGKQPQHF
v_gene: TRBV14; j_gene: TRBJ2-3; d_gene: .; abundance: .; CDR3nt: TGTGCCAGCAGCCAAGTCGTTAGAGATACGCAGTATTTT; CDR3aa: CASSQVVRDTQYF
v_gene: TRBV7-9; j_gene: TRBJ2-1; d_gene: .; abundance: .; CDR3nt: TGTGCCAGCAGCCTAGAAGGGCCGAGCCAGTTCTTC; CDR3aa: CASSLEGPSQFF
v_gene: TRBV4-1; j_gene: TRBJ1-1; d_gene: .; abundance: .; CDR3nt: TGCGCCAGCAGGCGGTCCCTTGAAGCTTTCTTT; CDR3aa: CASRRSLEAFF
v_gene: TRBV4-1; j_gene: TRBJ2-5; d_gene: TRBD1; abundance: .; CDR3nt: TGCGCCAGCAGCCTGGGACAGTCAGGGGAGACCCAGTACTTC; CDR3aa: CASSLGQSGETQYF
v_gene: TRBV27; j_gene: TRBJ1-5; d_gene: .; abundance: .; CDR3nt: TGTGCCAGCAGTTTGGCCCCGACATGGCCCCAGCATTTT; CDR3aa: CASSLAPTWPQHF
v_gene: TRBV7-9; j_gene: TRBJ2-7; d_gene: .; abundance: .; CDR3nt: TGTGCCAGCAACCCAACGGGGGCGTACGAGCAGTACTTC; CDR3aa: CASNPTGAYEQYF
v_gene: TRBV7-3; j_gene: TRBJ2-1; d_gene: .; abundance: .; CDR3nt: TGTGCCAGCAGCTTGAGGCCTGACACTGAGCAGTTCTTC; CDR3aa: CASSLRPDTEQFF
v_gene: TRBV5-4; j_gene: TRBJ2-3; d_gene: TRBD2; abundance: .; CDR3nt: TGTGCCAGCAGCCAAGGGACTAGCGGCACAGATACGCAGTATTTT; CDR3aa: CASSQGTSGTDTQYF
v_gene: TRBV4-1; j_gene: TRBJ1-2; d_gene: TRBD1; abundance: .; CDR3nt: TGCGCCAGCAGCCAACGACAGGGGGCCTCCTATGGCTACACCTTC; CDR3aa: CASSQRQGASYGYTF
v_gene: TRBV7-9; j_gene: TRBJ2-1; d_gene: .; abundance: .; CDR3nt: TGTGCCAGCAGCTTAGCTCACAGGAATGAGCAGTTCTTC; CDR3aa: CASSLAHRNEQFF
v_gene: TRBV10-3; j_gene: TRBJ2-7; d_gene: .; abundance: .; CDR3nt: TGTGCCTGTGGGGAGGTGAGCTCCTACGAGCAGTACTTC; CDR3aa: CACGEVSSYEQYF
v_gene: TRBV7-9; j_gene: TRBJ1-2; d_gene: .; abundance: .; CDR3nt: TGTGCCAGCAGCCAAAACATTCAGTATGGCTACACCTTC; CDR3aa: CASSQNIQYGYTF
v_gene: TRBV19; j_gene: TRBJ1-1; d_gene: .; abundance: .; CDR3nt: TGTGCCAGTAGTATTTGGGGGGGAATCACTGAAGCTTTCTTT; CDR3aa: CASSIWGGITEAFF
v_gene: TRBV28; j_gene: TRBJ1-1; d_gene: .; abundance: few; CDR3nt: TGTGCCAGCGGGCAGGTGATGAACACTGAAGCTTTCTTT; CDR3aa: CASGQVMNTEAFF
v_gene: TRBV6-1; j_gene: TRBJ1-1; d_gene: TRBD1; abundance: .; CDR3nt: TGTGCCAGCAGTGATATTTTGACAGGGCCTGGGAACACTGAAGCTTTCTTT; CDR3aa: CASSDILTGPGNTEAFF
v_gene: TRBV5-1; j_gene: TRBJ2-3; d_gene: .; abundance: .; CDR3nt: TGCGCCAGCAGCTTAGTCGGAGGCGCAGATACGCAGTATTTT; CDR3aa: CASSLVGGADTQYF
v_gene: TRBV19; j_gene: TRBJ2-7; d_gene: .; abundance: .; CDR3nt: TGTGCCAGTAGTATTAGGGCTAGTGGCGAGCAGTACTTC; CDR3aa: CASSIRASGEQYF
v_gene: TRBV18; j_gene: TRBJ2-1; d_gene: .; abundance: .; CDR3nt: TGTGCCAGCTCACCGGCGACTTCCTACAATGAGCAGTTCTTC; CDR3aa: CASSPATSYNEQFF
v_gene: TRBV27; j_gene: TRBJ1-2; d_gene: .; abundance: .; CDR3nt: TGTGCCAGCAGAGGGTCCTCCTATGGCTACACCTTC; CDR3aa: CASRGSSYGYTF
v_gene: TRBV27; j_gene: TRBJ2-7; d_gene: .; abundance: .; CDR3nt: TGTGCCAGCAGTCTCTCGGGACAACGATTCTACGAGCAGTACTTC; CDR3aa: CASSLSGQRFYEQYF
v_gene: TRBV9; j_gene: TRBJ2-7; d_gene: TRBD2; abundance: .; CDR3nt: TGTGCCAGCAGCGTAGGCTCTAGCGGGAGGGCCGGTGGCGAGCAGTACTTC; CDR3aa: CASSVGSSGRAGGEQYF
v_gene: TRBV6-5; j_gene: TRBJ1-5; d_gene: .; abundance: .; CDR3nt: TGTGCCAGCAGTTACACGGAGAATCAGCCCCAGCATTTT; CDR3aa: CASSYTENQPQHF
v_gene: TRBV5-4; j_gene: TRBJ1-3; d_gene: .; abundance: .; CDR3nt: TGTGCCAGCAACGTAAGGGGCTCTGGAAACACCATATATTTT; CDR3aa: CASNVRGSGNTIYF
v_gene: TRBV9; j_gene: TRBJ2-3; d_gene: .; abundance: .; CDR3nt: TGTGCCAGCAGCGTTTGGGGTAGCGATCCAGATACGCAGTATTTT; CDR3aa: CASSVWGSDPDTQYF
v_gene: TRBV12-5; j_gene: TRBJ2-5; d_gene: TRBD2; abundance: .; CDR3nt: TGTGCTAGCCGTAGCGGGGGGCAAGAGACCCAGTACTTC; CDR3aa: CASRSGGQETQYF
v_gene: TRBV5-6; j_gene: TRBJ1-1; d_gene: .; abundance: .; CDR3nt: TGTGCCAGCAGCTTCCCGAACGGTGAAGCTTTCTTT; CDR3aa: CASSFPNGEAFF
v_gene: TRBV7-9; j_gene: TRBJ1-5; d_gene: .; abundance: .; CDR3nt: TGTGCCAGCAGCTTAGGGGCTCAGCCCCAGCATTTT; CDR3aa: CASSLGAQPQHF
v_gene: TRBV6-4; j_gene: TRBJ2-3; d_gene: TRBD2; abundance: few; CDR3nt: TGTGCCAGCAGCAAACTAGCGGGTAGCACAGATACGCAGTATTTT; CDR3aa: CASSKLAGSTDTQYF
v_gene: TRBV7-3; j_gene: TRBJ1-2; d_gene: .; abundance: .; CDR3nt: TGTGCCAGCAGCTTAGGAGGTATTGGCTACACCTTC; CDR3aa: CASSLGGIGYTF
v_gene: TRBV4-2; j_gene: TRBJ2-7; d_gene: .; abundance: .; CDR3nt: TGTGCCAGCAGCCAAGAATGGACAAACTCCTACGAGCAGTACTTC; CDR3aa: CASSQEWTNSYEQYF
v_gene: TRBV2; j_gene: TRBJ2-2; d_gene: TRBD1; abundance: .; CDR3nt: TGTGCCAGCCGACAGGGTATGGGGACCGGGGAGCTGTTTTTT; CDR3aa: CASRQGMGTGELFF
v_gene: TRBV27; j_gene: TRBJ2-2; d_gene: .; abundance: .; CDR3nt: TGTGCCAGCGGGACCGGTGGGGGGCCCGGGGAGCTGTTTTTT; CDR3aa: CASGTGGGPGELFF
v_gene: TRBV18; j_gene: TRBJ2-3; d_gene: .; abundance: once; CDR3nt: TGTGCCAGCTCACCACCGGCGTCAGATACGCAGTATTTT; CDR3aa: CASSPPASDTQYF
v_gene: TRBV7-9; j_gene: TRBJ1-2; d_gene: .; abundance: few; CDR3nt: TGTGCCAGCAGCTTAGGTTCCGTTGAAGGTGGCTTC; CDR3aa: CASSLGSVEGGF
v_gene: TRBV6-5; j_gene: TRBJ1-4; d_gene: TRBD1; abundance: .; CDR3nt: TGTGCCAGCAGGACAGGGGGATTCACTAATGAAAAACTGTTTTTT; CDR3aa: CASRTGGFTNEKLFF
v_gene: TRBV19; j_gene: TRBJ2-3; d_gene: .; abundance: .; CDR3nt: TGTGCCACCAAAGGGCCAGATACGCAGTATTTT; CDR3aa: CATKGPDTQYF
v_gene: TRBV5-1; j_gene: TRBJ2-3; d_gene: TRBD2; abundance: .; CDR3nt: TGCGCCAGCAGCTCATTAGGCGGGGGGCCCACAGATACGCAGTATTTT; CDR3aa: CASSSLGGGPTDTQYF
v_gene: TRBV19; j_gene: TRBJ2-1; d_gene: TRBD2; abundance: .; CDR3nt: TGTGCCAGTAGTTGGGGGGGGGATGAGCAGTTCTTC; CDR3aa: CASSWGGDEQFF
v_gene: TRBV5-1; j_gene: TRBJ2-3; d_gene: TRBD1; abundance: .; CDR3nt: TGCGCCAGCAGCTTGGTAGGACAGGGGGATACGCAGTATTTT; CDR3aa: CASSLVGQGDTQYF
v_gene: TRBV5-6; j_gene: TRBJ1-3; d_gene: .; abundance: .; CDR3nt: TGTGCCAGCAGCTTGGCCACAGGGCACGTATATTTT; CDR3aa: CASSLATGHVYF
v_gene: TRBV14; j_gene: TRBJ2-2; d_gene: TRBD2; abundance: .; CDR3nt: TGTGCCAGCAGCCCGCTGGGCGGGGAGGGAACCGGGGAGCTGTTTTTT; CDR3aa: CASSPLGGEGTGELFF
v_gene: TRBV19; j_gene: TRBJ1-1; d_gene: .; abundance: .; CDR3nt: TGTGCCAGTAGTCATGGCGGCACTGAAGCTTTCTTT; CDR3aa: CASSHGGTEAFF